This T cell receptor (beta chain) was obtained from a study of blood T cell repertoires in COVID-19. On the study more broadly: The cDNA or gDNA used as material had been derived from T cells, B-cell-depleted T cells, or PBMCs.

The V gene's germline CDR1 is SGHTA and CDR2 FQGNSA. J lost 2 bases, V lost 3 bases, and 9 bases had no gene match. CDR3 length: 17 residues. The assay was immunoSEQ multiplex PCR, and TCRdb's table has in-frame clones only and misses some. Altogether approximately 300,000 clones are present, approximately 91% being singletons, with the ten largest covering 5% to 5.5%. Material: PBMCs or T cells enriched from blood (not recorded which). The rearrangement joins TRBV7-2 to TRBJ2-3, with 9 positions matching TRBD2. This clonotype was sampled from a man aged 60 to 75 who had recovered from COVID-19. The DNA of the CDR3 is TGTGCCAGCAGCTTTGATTCCGGGACTAGCTTCACAGATACGCAGTATTTT. Translating it yields CASSFDSGTSFTDTQYF.